This TCR beta chain originates from a study of blood T cell dynamics during melanoma immunotherapy. Study details: Standard first-line treatment here was pembrolizumab or nivolumab plus ipilimumab in metastatic melanoma.

This CDR3 comprises 15 residues. Germline lookup yields CDR1 MGHRA and CDR2 YSYEKL. Clones were read by immunoSEQ multiplex PCR, and TCRdb kept only the in-frame ones, dropping some. Of some 14,000 clones listed, under 95% are singletons. The time point denotes: pre-treatment baseline. Patients had no prior systemic cancer treatment, immunosuppressants or other active cancers. The rearrangement links TRBV4-1 to TRBJ2-5; 10 bases fit TRBD2. With the DNA end fitting TRBJ2-7 better, the J assignment may be wrong. The sample here was effector memory CD8+ T cells from blood, taken from a patient treated with checkpoint blockade. This TCR was recovered from a human donor with melanoma. The CDR3 nucleotides are TGCGCCAGCAGCCCATCTAGCGGGAGCTCCTACGAGCAGTACTTC. It codes for CASSPSSGSSYEQYF.